A single count supports the clone carrying this T cell receptor beta chain. Its target is not known. The CDR3 has 12 residues. Trimming cost V 10 bases and J 7 bases, with 16 bases left between them. CDR1 and CDR2 from the germline V gene are PRHDT and FYEKMQ (reference sequence). Patients were diagnosed from clinical symptoms, serum thyroxine, TRAb, thyroid ultrasound and orbital computed tomography. The authors amplified TCR beta CDR3 regions, and they did so from RNA transcripts for repertoire sequencing. HTBI-primed RT-PCR formed the first round, and a multiplex PCR formed the second. Via MiXCR, TCRdb re-called the multiplex PCR reads, giving one row per CDR3 protein. The sample includes over a million distinct CDR3 sequences, about two fifths of them seen just once. The sample is drawn from a study of Graves' ophthalmopathy and Graves' hyperthyroidism. About the research overall: No progression to ophthalmopathy over 18 months defined stable hyperthyroidism.

Study-wide findings and caveats: Ophthalmopathy versus stable hyperthyroidism: 13-signature model gave just under 90% sensitivity, 81.08% specificity. Blood repertoires reportedly contained most expanded thyroid clonotypes above 0.001 frequency.

This clonotype was sampled from an adult man with Graves' hyperthyroidism. Material for sequencing was peripheral blood or thyroid tissue (not recorded which). The rearrangement joins TRBV13 to TRBJ1-2; the D gene is possibly TRBD1 (6 bases). The CDR3 is CAKGQQGAGYTF. CDR3 nucleotide sequence: TGTGCCAAGGGACAACAGGGAGCTGGCTACACCTTC. The variable domain in full, completed from reference TRBV13 and TRBJ1-2, reads AAGVIQSPRHLIKEKRETATLKCYPIPRHDTVYWYQQGPGQDPQFLISFYEKMQSDKGSIPDRFSAQQFSDYHSELNMSSLELGDSALYFCAKGQQGAGYTFGSGTRLTVV.